This record covers a single T cell receptor (beta chain). This sample was included in a study of blood T cell repertoires in COVID-19. Study summary: In each case, the material was cDNA or gDNA derived from T cells, B-cell-depleted T cells, or PBMCs.

Sequenced by immunoSEQ multiplex PCR; TCRdb stores in-frame clones only, minus some. The table shows just under 35,000 clones, with more than 85% occurring only once. The CDR3 length is 14 residues. Trimming stripped 6 bases from V and 7 bases from J, with 15 bases between. Germline CDR1 is LGHDT and CDR2 is YNNKEL (reference sequence). This receptor was taken from a man between 60 and 75 years old with active or convalescent COVID-19. What was sequenced was peripheral blood. V gene TRBV3-1 (or the pseudogene TRBV3-2) combines with J gene TRBJ1-4; tentatively, D is TRBD1 (5 bases). In nucleotides, the CDR3 is TGTGCCAGCAGTCGGGGGGTTGGATGTGAAAAACTGTTTTTT. It specifies CASSRGVGCEKLFF.